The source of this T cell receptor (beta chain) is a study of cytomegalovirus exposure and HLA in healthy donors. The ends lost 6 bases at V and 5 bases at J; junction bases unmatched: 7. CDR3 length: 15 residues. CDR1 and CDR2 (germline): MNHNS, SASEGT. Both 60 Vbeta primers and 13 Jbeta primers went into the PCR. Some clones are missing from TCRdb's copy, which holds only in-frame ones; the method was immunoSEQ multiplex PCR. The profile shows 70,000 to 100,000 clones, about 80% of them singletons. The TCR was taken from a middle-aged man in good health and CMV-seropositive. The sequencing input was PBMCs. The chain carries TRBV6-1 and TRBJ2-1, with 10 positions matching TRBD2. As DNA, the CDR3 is TGTGCCAGCAGGGCCCGGACTAGCGGAGACAATGAGCAGTTCTTC. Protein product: CASRARTSGDNEQFF.